This note documents a single T cell receptor (beta chain) sequence. As yet, its antigen is unknown. The sample belongs to a study of T cell responses to AZD1222 COVID-19 vaccine. Study-wide results and caveats: White British people made up most donors, females outnumbered males, and clonal diversity was possibly underestimated. Only a handful of AZD1222 recipients, more than five in all, had baseline seropositivity. Unmutated variant regions are reportedly the target of nearly half of TCRs that are spike-specific. None of the repertoires were sampled until the peak T cell response had passed.

Profiled with immunoSEQ multiplex PCR; TCRdb holds only in-frame clones, not every one. The sample consists of some 180,000 clones, around nine tenths of them appearing once. The TCR comes from an adult who received the AZD1222 COVID-19 vaccine. This sample comprised peripheral blood, obtained 28 days after the second AZD1222 dose.

CDR3 region: CASSLTSDTQYF. The CDR3 nucleotides are TGTGCCAGCAGTTTAACCTCAGATACGCAGTATTTT. The J gene is TRBJ2-3, the V gene TRBV28; D is unclear. Trimming pared 2 bases from V and 4 bases from J, leaving 4 bases between. Germline CDR1 is MDHEN and CDR2 is SYDVKM. The CDR3 covers 12 residues.